The T cell receptor beta chain described here comes from a study of cytomegalovirus exposure and HLA in healthy donors. In the study overall: In an earlier analysis, approximately 120 million unique TCR beta sequences were found from 200 million or so T cells. Early released data comprised some 91 million unique TCRs from HLA-typed donors.

A multiplex PCR was run with 60 Vbeta primers and 13 Jbeta primers. Assay used: immunoSEQ multiplex PCR; TCRdb lists only in-frame clones, some missing. The top ten hold over 2.5% of the sample, which has 160,000 or so clones, roughly two thirds seen once. Trimming took 3 bases from V and 14 from J, leaving 16 bases between them. There are 12 residues in the CDR3. Germline assignment: CDR1 KGHSH and CDR2 LQKENI. This clone came up a few times. Its specificity is unknown. Study-level results: A later look showed TCR association rates differing by HLA locus, highest for DRB1 and lowest for HLA-C. Reports state that TCR beta sequences accurately predicted most subjects' HLA-A and HLA-B alleles.

The V gene is TRBV18, the J gene TRBJ1-2; a weak D match, TRBD1 (5 bases). This TCR was recovered from a woman in her 30s in good health and CMV-seronegative. The sequenced sample consisted of PBMCs. For the CDR3, the DNA is TGTGCCAGCTCACCGATATCAAGGGGTGGAACCTTC. Translation gives CASSPISRGGTF.